This T cell receptor (beta chain) was sequenced in a study of CXCR3-negative and CXCR3-positive naive CD8 T cells (dated by TCRdb to the late 2010s). In the study overall: In total, approximately 130 million TRB reads were obtained, corresponding to roughly 1.5 +/- 0.3 million reads per library. Diversity and physicochemical repertoire analyses covered 11 donors pooled from two independent experiments. Naive subsets from five or six donors and memory cells from 3 donors were included in the TRBV-TRBJ cluster analysis. Broad study findings and their caveats: Similar TRBV-TRBJ usage was shown by naive CXCR3-negative and CXCR3-positive cells from the same donor, whereas distinct patterns were shown by memory cells. Both naive subsets had comparably high repertoire diversity, while memory CD8+ T cells had much lower repertoire diversity. Because surface CD5, which is linked to self-reactivity in mice, was comparable between the naive subsets, TCR interaction strength was also inferred from TRB CDR3 physicochemical properties. Freshly isolated PBMCs were used for most assays because CXCR3 expression partially decreased after cryopreservation.

Sequencing took place on a NextSeq 550. The Human TCR Profiling Kit (MiLaboratory) was used to prepare UMI-labeled 5' RACE TRB cDNA libraries. The full amount of extracted RNA was used for cDNA synthesis, and the full amount of resulting cDNA was used for PCR amplification. Libraries were prepared in parallel using an identical number of PCR cycles. In the original analysis: MIGEC and MiXCR extracted about 53,000 +/- 10,000 unique UMI-labeled TRB cDNA molecules per library, requiring at least two reads per UMI. On average, each library contained approximately 40,000 +/- 10,000 functional in-frame TRB CDR3 nucleotide clonotypes without stop codons. After downsampling to 5000 UMI-labeled TRB molecules per sample, diversity metrics such as normalized Shannon-Wiener and Chao1 were calculated in VDJtools. VDJtools computed clonotype-size-weighted physicochemical properties of the central five CDR3 residues: interaction energy, strength, volume and Kidera factor 4. With the reads reprocessed by TCRdb, a single entry stands for each CDR3 protein sequence and no DNA is reported. What appears here as the V and J calls and clone size reflects TCRdb's work, not the paper's. This sample's table carries about 43,000 distinct CDR3 sequences. The ten biggest clones cover around a tenth of the sample.

To note about this clonotype: The antigen it recognizes is unknown.

Counted from cysteine to phenylalanine, this CDR3 has 12 amino acids. No DNA is listed. Taken from the germline V gene, the CDR1 and CDR2 loops are MGHRA and YSYEKL. Each CD8+ T cell subset was flow-sorted in triplicate, and approximately 280,000 cells per subset were placed directly into RLT lysis buffer. Peripheral blood mononuclear cells were isolated from buffy coats using standard density gradient centrifugation. Total RNA was extracted from sorted cells using an RNeasy Mini Kit. The TCR comes from a human donor in good health. Some clones in this sample may be carry-over from other donors' samples. Source material: memory CD8+ T cells from blood. The sample's cell subset or site label, decoded: conventional CD8+ memory T cells (TMEM), sorted as controls. In this chain, TRBV4-1 is recombined with TRBJ2-1. The CDR3: CASSLSGNEQFF.